These 27 T cell receptor beta chains came from one sample sequenced in a study of T-cell memory formation after mild COVID-19. TCRdb reprocessed the 5' RACE reads with MiXCR, giving one entry per CDR3 protein. This table holds under 700,000 distinct CDR3 sequences, roughly 22% found once. The source material was PBMCs or a T cell subset sorted from them (not recorded which). These receptors originate from an adult woman who had mild COVID-19 (a few samples of this study predate the infection). Cell type and time point are not known.

The chain is built from TRBV3-1 and TRBJ2-7; 8 nucleotides match TRBD2. The CDR3 has 17 amino acids. V lost 4 bases, J lost 2 bases, and 13 bases stayed unmatched. CDR1 is LGHDT, CDR2 YNNKEL, per germline (reference sequence). The CDR3 DNA reads TGTGCCAGCAGCCCCGGGAGCGGGGGCGATGCAACCTACGAGCAGTACTTC. Translation gives CASSPGSGGDATYEQYF.

This clonotype showed up just a few times. The chain employs TRBV7-2 and TRBJ2-1; 13 positions agree with TRBD2. V gave up 5 bases and J gave up 7 bases; unmatched junction bases: 8. CDR1 is SGHTA and CDR2 is FQGNSA in the germline V gene. The CDR3 runs to 16 residues. The CDR3 region is CASSDWTSGSDNEQFF. CDR3 nucleotides: TGTGCCAGCAGCGATTGGACTAGCGGGAGCGATAATGAGCAGTTCTTC.

This clonotype was observed a few times. V usage is TRBV7-8 and J usage is TRBJ2-3; 7 nucleotides align to TRBD2. This CDR3 contains 17 residues. The V gene's germline CDR1 is SGHVS and CDR2 FQNEAQ. The trim removed 4 bases at V and 2 bases at J, leaving 12 bases unmatched. CDR3 in DNA: TGTGCCAGCAGCTCCCGCCCCGGGCGGGGGACCACAGATACGCAGTATTTT. It yields the protein CASSSRPGRGTTDTQYF.

This clonotype came up a few times. This sequence joins TRBV6-5 and TRBJ2-5; 11 bases are a match to TRBD1. V shed 2 bases and J 3 bases; nucleotides not matched to a gene: 8. The V gene's germline CDR1 is MNHEY and CDR2 SVGAGI. This CDR3 has 17 residues. The CDR3 here is CASSYEYRDRGEETQYF. In DNA, the CDR3 is TGTGCCAGCAGTTACGAGTACCGGGACAGGGGGGAAGAGACCCAGTACTTC.

There are many counts of this clonotype. The chain couples TRBV6-5 to TRBJ1-5, with TRBD1 as a possible D gene (5 bases). V shed 6 bases and J shed 6 bases, with 15 bases lying between them. Germline CDR1 is MNHEY and CDR2 is SVGAGI. CDR3 length: 14 residues. The CDR3 region has the DNA TGTGCCAGCAGAAGCACAGGTGTGGGTCAGCCCCAGCATTTT. Its protein is CASRSTGVGQPQHF.

This clonotype was observed many times. J is TRBJ2-2 and V is TRBV5-1; 9 nucleotides line up with TRBD2. CDR1 is SGHRS, CDR2 YFSETQ, per germline. V was pared by 3 bases and J by 7 bases, with 7 bases of the junction left unmatched. This CDR3 comprises 15 residues. Here the CDR3 DNA reads TGCGCCAGCAGCTGGACTAGCGTGTACAACGGGGAGCTGTTTTTT. Its protein product is CASSWTSVYNGELFF.

The chain is built from TRBV30 and TRBJ2-3, with D uncertain. This CDR3 spans 14 amino acids. V gave up 4 bases and J gave up 0 bases, with 11 bases separating them. The germline CDR1 and CDR2 sequences are GTSNPN and SVGIG (reference sequence). The CDR3 DNA reads as TGTGCCTGGACCCCCGGCTCCAGCACAGATACGCAGTATTTT. Amino acid sequence: CAWTPGSSTDTQYF.

This clonotype has ten or more counts. The chain employs TRBV6-5 and TRBJ2-3; TRBD1 matches 8 bases. The CDR3 covers 13 residues. The V gene end was trimmed by 0 bases and the J gene end by 9 bases; junction bases not matched to a gene: 2. Per germline, CDR1 MNHEY and CDR2 SVGAGI. CDR3 protein: CASSYSPGGTQYF. The CDR3 region has the DNA TGTGCCAGCAGTTACTCGCCAGGGGGCACGCAGTATTTT.

The chain carries TRBV2 and TRBJ1-2, with unresolved D. This CDR3 is 11 amino acids long. Germline loops: CDR1 SNHLY, CDR2 FYNNEI. Trimming left V 6 bases short and J 8 bases short, with 10 bases between. CDR3 DNA: TGTGCCAGCAGAGACCTCAAGGGCTACACCTTC. It translates to CASRDLKGYTF.

This clonotype was observed a handful of times. This chain uses TRBV7-9 with TRBJ1-5; D is possibly TRBD1 (6 bases). There are 14 residues in the CDR3. CDR1 is SEHNR and CDR2 is FQNEAQ in the germline V gene (reference sequence). V was trimmed by 2 bases and J by 7 bases, leaving 12 bases between them. CDR3 amino acids: CASSLSSGDQPQHF. Here the CDR3 DNA reads TGTGCCAGCAGCTTAAGCTCAGGGGACCAGCCCCAGCATTTT.

This rearrangement joins TRBV20-1 to TRBJ1-5; TRBD1 matches at 9 bases. Germline assignment: CDR1 DFQATT and CDR2 SNEGSKA (reference sequence). This CDR3 is 14 amino acids long. V lost 3 bases, J lost 4 bases, and 4 bases stayed unmatched. The CDR3 DNA reads as TGCAGTGCTAGTAGGGACAGGGATAATCAGCCCCAGCATTTT. Protein sequence: CSASRDRDNQPQHF.

J is TRBJ2-1 and V is TRBV4-2, with 10 nucleotides matching TRBD2. CDR3 length: 15 residues. The junction had 8 bases not matched to a gene; V was cut back by 4 bases and J by 8 bases. CDR1 LGHNA and CDR2 YNFKEQ come from the germline V gene. CDR3 in amino acids: CASSPGGSGRDEQFF. The CDR3 DNA follows: TGTGCCAGCAGCCCCGGAGGGAGCGGGAGGGATGAGCAGTTCTTC.

This clonotype was observed a handful of times. This chain links TRBV9 with TRBJ1-5, with a weak D call TRBD1 (5 bases). V was shortened by 4 bases and J by 3 bases, with 11 bases between the two germline ends. Germline loops: CDR1 SGDLS, CDR2 YYNGEE. The CDR3 length is 14 residues. The CDR3 reads CASSPDSNNQPQHF. Written as DNA, the CDR3 is TGTGCCAGCAGCCCCGACAGCAACAATCAGCCCCAGCATTTT. Using reference TRBV9 and TRBJ1-5 for the parts outside the CDR3, the full variable domain is DSGVTQTPKHLITATGQRVTLRCSPRSGDLSVYWYQQSLDQGLQFLIQYYNGEERAKGNILERFSAQQFPDLHSELNLSSLELGDSALYFCASSPDSNNQPQHFGDGTRLSIL.

The chain is built from TRBV11-2 and TRBJ2-7; D is undetermined. The CDR3 has 14 residues. Trimming took off 4 bases at V and 2 bases at J, with 12 bases between the two ends. Looked up from germline, CDR1 is SGHAT and CDR2 is FQNNGV. DNA for the CDR3: TGTGCCAGCAGCTCCCTGGTCCGGCCCTACGAGCAGTACTTC. Protein sequence: CASSSLVRPYEQYF.

The chain uses TRBV10-3 and TRBJ2-1; 15 nucleotides agree with TRBD2. CDR3 length equals 18 residues. The J segment lost 5 bases and the V segment lost 5 bases, leaving 10 bases of the junction unmatched. The germline V gene has CDR1 ENHRY and CDR2 SYGVKD. The CDR3 bases are TGTGCCATCAGTCTTGGACTAGCGGGAGGGCCTGGGGACAATGAGCAGTTCTTC. It specifies CAISLGLAGGPGDNEQFF.

This clonotype was recorded a few times. The chain recombines TRBV21-1 with TRBJ2-4; TRBD1 was called by the table and not checked on the DNA. TRBV21-1 is a recognized pseudogene. The CDR3 length is 13 residues. Here the CDR3 reads CASSKAWTEFQYF. The DNA of the CDR3 is TGTGCCAGCAGCAAAGCCTGGACAGAGTTTCAGTACTTC.

This clonotype appeared many times. This chain joins TRBV2 and TRBJ2-7; 12 bases match TRBD2. V lost 9 bases, J lost 2 bases, and 11 bases stayed unmatched. The CDR3 sequence is 16 residues long. Germline V lookup: CDR1 SNHLY, CDR2 FYNNEI. DNA of the CDR3: TGTGCCAGTGCGGGACTAGCGGGCCCCACTCCCTACGAGCAGTACTTC. Its translation: CASAGLAGPTPYEQYF.

This clonotype turned up a few times. This chain connects TRBV11-2 to TRBJ2-7; D gene ambiguous. Trimming removed 1 base at V and 4 bases at J, with 11 bases between. Germline CDR1 SGHAT, CDR2 FQNNGV. The CDR3 is made up of 14 amino acids. The DNA of the CDR3 is TGTGCCAGCAGCTTAGTTGATGGCCCGTACGAGCAGTACTTC. This gives the protein CASSLVDGPYEQYF.

Only a few counts were recorded for this clonotype. The rearrangement uses TRBV4-1 and TRBJ2-6; possibly TRBD1 for D (5 bases). CDR3 size: 16 residues. V dropped 4 bases and J dropped 0 bases, with 10 bases sitting between them. In germline, CDR1 is MGHRA, CDR2 YSYEKL. CDR3 coding DNA: TGCGCCAGCAGCCCCGCGACAGCCTCTGGGGCCAACGTCCTGACTTTC. This encodes CASSPATASGANVLTF.

V and J are TRBV12-3 or TRBV12-4 and TRBJ2-7, with D uncertain. V was pared by 3 bases and J by 9 bases, with 9 bases between. This CDR3 spans 11 amino acids. The CDR3 spells CASSFATRQYF. The CDR3 coding sequence is TGTGCCAGCAGTTTCGCCACAAGGCAGTACTTC.

V and J are TRBV19 and TRBJ1-5; TRBD1 is a possible D gene (6 bases). In germline, CDR1 is LNHDA, CDR2 SQIVND (reference sequence). The V gene lost 7 bases and the J gene lost 6 bases, with 28 bases spanning the gap. This CDR3 contains 18 residues. CDR3 residues: CASKGVPGQSPLGQPQHF. The CDR3 DNA reads as TGTGCCAGTAAGGGGGTACCGGGCCAATCTCCTTTGGGTCAGCCCCAGCATTTT.

This clonotype was seen only a few times. This chain connects TRBV24-1 to TRBJ2-3; a weak D match, TRBD2 (6 bases). Trimming cost V 7 bases and J 2 bases, with 21 bases left between them. The germline gives CDR1 KGHDR, CDR2 SFDVKD. The CDR3 consists of 17 residues. CDR3: CATSPSVVAEFTDTQYF. The CDR3 DNA reads as TGTGCCACCAGCCCCTCCGTGGTAGCGGAGTTCACAGATACGCAGTATTTT.

The rearrangement joins TRBV28 to TRBJ2-7, with TRBD1 as a possible D gene (6 bases). Germline V gene sequence: CDR1 MDHEN, CDR2 SYDVKM. The CDR3 runs 14 residues. Trimming took off 8 bases at V and 0 bases at J, with 14 bases between the two ends. CDR3 nucleotides: TGTGCCAGCTGTCTCACAGGGAGCTCCTACGAGCAGTACTTC. The encoded protein is CASCLTGSSYEQYF.

This clonotype turned up a few times. The chain employs TRBV3-1 and TRBJ2-5; no clear D. Germline CDR1 LGHDT, CDR2 YNNKEL (reference sequence). This CDR3 spans 15 amino acids. Trimming pared 4 bases from V and 2 bases from J, leaving 14 bases between. The CDR3 bases are TGTGCCAGCAGCCCAGGAGTCCAGCGACAAGAGACCCAGTACTTC. It translates to CASSPGVQRQETQYF.

This clonotype showed up just a few times. This chain joins TRBV19 and TRBJ2-1, with a tentative D call TRBD2 (6 bases). Germline V CDR1 and CDR2: LNHDA, SQIVND (reference sequence). The V end lost 7 bases, the J end lost 1 base, and 20 bases lay between the germline ends. The CDR3 extends over 17 amino acids. CDR3 residues: CASTPLTGTPSYNEQFF. Here the CDR3 DNA reads TGTGCCAGTACCCCACTCACCGGGACTCCGTCCTACAATGAGCAGTTCTTC.

The chain carries TRBV30 and TRBJ1-2; tentative D call: TRBD1 (5 bases). This CDR3 contains 12 residues. From germline, CDR1 is GTSNPN and CDR2 SVGIG (reference sequence). V lost 1 base, J lost 6 bases, and 9 bases lay in between. CDR3 region: CAWSGGAHGYTF. The CDR3 nucleotides are TGTGCCTGGAGTGGCGGGGCGCATGGCTACACCTTC.

The chain combines TRBV2 with TRBJ2-5; D not certain. V lost 5 bases, J lost 2 bases, and 9 bases lay in between. The CDR3 consists of 13 residues. CDR1 is SNHLY, CDR2 FYNNEI, per germline. CDR3 nucleotide sequence: TGTGCCAGCAGTTTCAGCAAACAAGAGACCCAGTACTTC. Translating it yields CASSFSKQETQYF.